The rows below give T cell receptor beta chains drawn from one sample of a study of blood T cell repertoires in COVID-19. Only in-frame clones appear in the TCRdb table, and some are missing; sequencing was by immunoSEQ multiplex PCR. The sample lists 200,000 to 250,000 clones; approximately 78% were seen once. The sequencing input was peripheral blood. Source of these receptors: a woman aged 65 to 85 with COVID-19, enrolled during active disease. The CDR3 runs from the conserved cysteine through the conserved F or W. D genes are given only for firm matches. A row's size may be missing; if present it is once, few, many or a size class.

clone size	J gene	V gene	D gene	CDR3 length	CDR3 DNA	CDR3 protein
few	TRBJ2-7	TRBV7-9	TRBD2	13	TGTGCCAGCAGCTTAGCGGGAGGGTACGAGCAGTACTTC	CASSLAGGYEQYF
.	TRBJ2-5	TRBV27	.	14	TGTGCCAGCGGCGGGACAGCGGTCCAAGAGACCCAGTACTTC	CASGGTAVQETQYF
.	TRBJ1-5	TRBV12-3/TRBV12-4	.	13	TGTGCCAGCAGTTTAGCGCGGGATCAGCCCCAGCATTTT	CASSLARDQPQHF
.	TRBJ1-2	TRBV5-6	.	12	TGTGCCAGCAGTCGGGGAGGGTTGAGCTACACCTTC	CASSRGGLSYTF
.	TRBJ2-4	TRBV6-2/TRBV6-3	TRBD2	14	TGTGCCAGCAGTTACTCAACTAGCGGGAGGGCCGGGTACTTC	CASSYSTSGRAGYF
.	TRBJ1-1	TRBV28	.	15	TGTGCCAGCGGCCCACGGACAGTCATGAACACTGAAGCTTTCTTT	CASGPRTVMNTEAFF
.	TRBJ2-7	TRBV13	TRBD2	15	TGTGCCAGCAGCTTAGGTAGCGGGAGATTCTACGAGCAGTACTTC	CASSLGSGRFYEQYF
.	TRBJ1-3	TRBV3-1/TRBV3-2	.	15	TGTGCCAGCAGCCAACAGGGCCCCTCTGGAAACACCATATATTTT	CASSQQGPSGNTIYF
.	TRBJ1-5	TRBV20-1	TRBD1	16	TGCAGTGCTAGTTCGCCGGGACAGGGGGCCAATCAGCCCCAGCATTTT	CSASSPGQGANQPQHF
.	TRBJ2-1	TRBV10-2	.	16	TGCGCCAGCAGCGAGCCGAGGACTGCTGGCGACAATGAGCAGTTCTTC	CASSEPRTAGDNEQFF
.	TRBJ2-2	TRBV3-1/TRBV3-2	TRBD2	14	TGTGCCAGCAGCCAAGTGGGAGGGACCGGGGAGCTGTTTTTT	CASSQVGGTGELFF
.	TRBJ1-5	TRBV7-9	.	12	TGTGCCAGCAGCTTAGCCGGGATTTCCCAGCATTTT	CASSLAGISQHF
.	TRBJ1-5	TRBV27	.	16	TGTGCCAGCAGTCCTTCCCAGGGGAAGGGGAATCAGCCCCAGCATTTT	CASSPSQGKGNQPQHF
.	TRBJ1-4	TRBV28	.	16	TGTGCCAGCAGCGCTCTCCTGGGACTGATGAATGAAAAACTGTTTTTT	CASSALLGLMNEKLFF
.	TRBJ2-7	TRBV24-1	.	15	TGTGCCACCAGTGATTCCCGGGACACTAGCTACGAGCAGTACTTC	CATSDSRDTSYEQYF
.	TRBJ2-1	TRBV7-9	TRBD2	17	TGTGCCAGCAGCTTTGGGACTAGCGGGAGGAGGGTCGGTGAGCAGTTCTTC	CASSFGTSGRRVGEQFF
.	TRBJ1-2	TRBV30	.	18	TGTGCCTGGAGTTTCCCCGCCATGACAGCAAAAGCTAACTATGGCTACACCTTC	CAWSFPAMTAKANYGYTF
.	TRBJ2-5	TRBV3-1/TRBV3-2	TRBD2	16	TGTGCCAGCACCACTCGCGGACTAGCGGGAAAAGAGACCCAGTACTTC	CASTTRGLAGKETQYF
.	TRBJ1-3	TRBV7-7	.	16	TGTGCCAGCAGCTTAGTTCTATGGCGGGTTGGAAACACCATATATTTT	CASSLVLWRVGNTIYF
.	TRBJ1-2	TRBV11-1	TRBD1	15	TGTGCCAGCAGCCCTCTCGGACAGGATTTCTATGGCTACACCTTC	CASSPLGQDFYGYTF
.	TRBJ2-1	TRBV7-8	TRBD2	15	TGTGCCAGCAGCTTAGCCGGACTAGCGGGAGTTGAGCAGTTCTTC	CASSLAGLAGVEQFF
.	TRBJ1-1	TRBV10-3	.	17	TGTGCCATCAGCGATAGGTTACCAAACCCGGCGGACACTGAAGCTTTCTTT	CAISDRLPNPADTEAFF
.	TRBJ2-6	TRBV7-6	.	18	TGTGCCAGCAGCTTAGCTGTGGGGGGTACCTCTGGGGCCAACGTCCTGACTTTC	CASSLAVGGTSGANVLTF
.	TRBJ2-2	TRBV9	.	16	TGTGCCAGCAGCCCCCGTTTGGGGCTGGGAACCGGGGAGCTGTTTTTT	CASSPRLGLGTGELFF
.	TRBJ2-1	TRBV19	TRBD2	16	TGTGCCAGTACCCAGGCGTCGGGAGGCTCCTACAATGAGCAGTTCTTC	CASTQASGGSYNEQFF
.	TRBJ1-4	TRBV27	TRBD1	15	TGTGCCAGCAGTTTGGGGGCCGGGACAGTTGAAAAACTGTTTTTT	CASSLGAGTVEKLFF
.	TRBJ2-7	TRBV28	.	14	TGTGCCAGCAGTTTCGAGGTCGGATCCTACGAGCAGTACTTC	CASSFEVGSYEQYF